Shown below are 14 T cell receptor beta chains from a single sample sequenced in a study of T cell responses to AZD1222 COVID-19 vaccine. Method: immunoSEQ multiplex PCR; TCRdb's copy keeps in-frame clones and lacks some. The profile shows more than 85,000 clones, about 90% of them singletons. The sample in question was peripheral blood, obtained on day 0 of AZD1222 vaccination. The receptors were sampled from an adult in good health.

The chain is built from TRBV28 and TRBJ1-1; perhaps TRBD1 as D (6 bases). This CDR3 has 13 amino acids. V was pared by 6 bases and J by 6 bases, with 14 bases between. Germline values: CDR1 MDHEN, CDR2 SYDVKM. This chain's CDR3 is CASSRRTDAEAFF. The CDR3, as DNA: TGTGCCAGCAGCCGCCGGACAGACGCTGAAGCTTTCTTT.

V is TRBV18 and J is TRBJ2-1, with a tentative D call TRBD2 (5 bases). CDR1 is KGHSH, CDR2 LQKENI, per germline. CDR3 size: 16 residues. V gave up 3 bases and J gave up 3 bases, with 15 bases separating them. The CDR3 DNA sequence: TGTGCCAGCTCACCCCCCGGACTGGTTAACTACAATGAGCAGTTCTTC. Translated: CASSPPGLVNYNEQFF.

The CDR3 is CASSVRRGGADTQYF. As DNA, the CDR3 is TGTGCCAGCAGCGTTAGGCGGGGGGGCGCAGATACGCAGTATTTT. The chain uses TRBV28 and TRBJ2-3, with 9 bases fitting TRBD2. This CDR3 contains 15 residues. Losses at the gene ends were 6 bases for V and 4 bases for J; bases not matched to a gene: 8. CDR1 and CDR2 from the germline V gene are MDHEN and SYDVKM.

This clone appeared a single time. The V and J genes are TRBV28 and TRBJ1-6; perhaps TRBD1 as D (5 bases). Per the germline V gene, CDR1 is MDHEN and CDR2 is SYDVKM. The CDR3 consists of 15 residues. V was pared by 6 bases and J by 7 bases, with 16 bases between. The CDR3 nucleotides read TGTGCCAGCAGCGATCCGTGGACACCCAATTCACCCCTCCACTTT. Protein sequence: CASSDPWTPNSPLHF.

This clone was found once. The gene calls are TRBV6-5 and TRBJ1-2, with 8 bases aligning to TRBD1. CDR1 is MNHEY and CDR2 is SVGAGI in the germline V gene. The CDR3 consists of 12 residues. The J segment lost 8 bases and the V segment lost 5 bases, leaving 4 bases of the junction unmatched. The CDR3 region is CASSRRQGGYTF. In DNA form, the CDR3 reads TGTGCCAGCAGTCGCCGACAGGGGGGCTACACCTTC.

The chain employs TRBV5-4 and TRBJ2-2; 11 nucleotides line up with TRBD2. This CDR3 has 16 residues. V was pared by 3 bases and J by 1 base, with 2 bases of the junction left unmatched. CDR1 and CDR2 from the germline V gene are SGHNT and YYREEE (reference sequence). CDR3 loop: CASSSLAGGNTGELFF. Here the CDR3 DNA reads TGTGCCAGCAGCTCTCTAGCGGGAGGGAACACCGGGGAGCTGTTTTTT.

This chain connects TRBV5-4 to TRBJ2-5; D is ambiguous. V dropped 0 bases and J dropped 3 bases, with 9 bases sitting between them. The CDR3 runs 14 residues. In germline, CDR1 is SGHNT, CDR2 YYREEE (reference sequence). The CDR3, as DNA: TGTGCCAGCAGCTTGGGGCATGCTAAAGAGACCCAGTACTTC. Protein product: CASSLGHAKETQYF.

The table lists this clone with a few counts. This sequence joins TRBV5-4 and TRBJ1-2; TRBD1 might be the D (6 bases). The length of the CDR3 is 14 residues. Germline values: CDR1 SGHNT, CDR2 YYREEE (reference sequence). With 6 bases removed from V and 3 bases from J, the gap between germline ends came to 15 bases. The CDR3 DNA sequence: TGTGCCAGCACCCGGGCCAGGGGAGACTATGGCTACACCTTC. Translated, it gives CASTRARGDYGYTF.

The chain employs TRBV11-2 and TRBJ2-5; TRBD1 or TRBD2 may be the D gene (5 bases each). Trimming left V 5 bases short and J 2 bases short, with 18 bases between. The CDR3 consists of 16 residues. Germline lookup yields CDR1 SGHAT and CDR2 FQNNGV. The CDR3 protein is CASSLTVSGAQETQYF. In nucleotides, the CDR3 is TGTGCCAGCAGCCTAACCGTGTCCGGGGCACAAGAGACCCAGTACTTC.

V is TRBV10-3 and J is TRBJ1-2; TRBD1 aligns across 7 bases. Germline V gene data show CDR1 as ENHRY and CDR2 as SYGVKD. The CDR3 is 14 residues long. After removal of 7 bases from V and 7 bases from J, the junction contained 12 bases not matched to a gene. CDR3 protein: CAINTGTEISGYTF. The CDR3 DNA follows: TGTGCCATCAATACCGGGACAGAAATTAGTGGCTACACCTTC.

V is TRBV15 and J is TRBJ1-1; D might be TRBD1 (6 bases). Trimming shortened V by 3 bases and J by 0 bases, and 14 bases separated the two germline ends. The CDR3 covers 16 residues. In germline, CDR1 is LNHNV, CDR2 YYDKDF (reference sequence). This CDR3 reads CATSRPDRTMNTEAFF. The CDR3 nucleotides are TGTGCCACCAGCAGGCCCGACAGGACCATGAACACTGAAGCTTTCTTT.

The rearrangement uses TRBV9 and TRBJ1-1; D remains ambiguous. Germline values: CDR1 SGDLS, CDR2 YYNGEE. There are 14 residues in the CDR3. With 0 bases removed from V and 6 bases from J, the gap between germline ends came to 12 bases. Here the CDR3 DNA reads TGTGCCAGCAGCGTAGGGGGAGATGGGGCTGAAGCTTTCTTT. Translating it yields CASSVGGDGAEAFF.

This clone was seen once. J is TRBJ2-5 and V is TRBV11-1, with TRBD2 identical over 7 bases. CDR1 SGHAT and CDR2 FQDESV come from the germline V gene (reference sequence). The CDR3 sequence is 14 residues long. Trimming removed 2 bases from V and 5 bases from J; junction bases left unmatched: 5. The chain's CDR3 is CASSLPGAGETQYF. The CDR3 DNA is TGTGCCAGCAGCTTACCGGGAGCGGGGGAGACCCAGTACTTC.

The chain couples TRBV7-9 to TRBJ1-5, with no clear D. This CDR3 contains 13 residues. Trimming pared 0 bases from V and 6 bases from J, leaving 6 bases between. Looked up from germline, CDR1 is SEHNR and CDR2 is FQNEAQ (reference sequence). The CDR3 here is CASSLAYGQPQHF. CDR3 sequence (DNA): TGTGCCAGCAGCTTAGCGTATGGTCAGCCCCAGCATTTT.